This T cell receptor (beta chain) was profiled in a study of cytomegalovirus exposure and HLA in healthy donors. Whole-study context: Most donors, roughly 84% of more than 300 genotyped, fell in the Caucasian-associated ancestry cluster.

Whole-study findings and limits: As a later analysis showed, a missense DCLRE1C variant was linked to trimming of TCR beta V- and J-genes. Later, an analysis showed that TCR beta chains associated with HLA were more clonally expanded than others that were equally common.

Turning to this clone: The antigen is not known.

The CDR3 contains 13 residues. Trimming removed 5 bases at V and 6 bases at J, with 13 bases between. CDR1 and CDR2 from the germline V gene are SGHVS and FQNEAQ. The PCR was carried out with 60 Vbeta primers and 13 Jbeta primers. TCRdb keeps only in-frame clones here, not all; method: immunoSEQ multiplex PCR. The table records fewer than 200,000 clones, approximately 80% of them present only once. This TCR came from a man aged 35-49 years in good health and CMV-seronegative. V is TRBV7-8 and J is TRBJ1-2, with D possibly TRBD1 on 6 matching bases. The sample comprised PBMCs. CDR3 nucleotide sequence: TGTGCCAGCAGCCCTCCAGGGGCCGATGGCTACACCTTC. Encoded protein: CASSPPGADGYTF.